This T cell receptor beta chain was captured in a study of T cells in Graves' hyperthyroidism and ophthalmopathy. Fresh peripheral blood, 10 ml, was the source of the PBMCs. What was amplified from RNA transcripts were TCR beta CDR3 regions. Researchers ran a first-round RT-PCR on the TCR CDR3 using the HTBI primer set. TCRdb reanalysed the multiplex PCR reads using MiXCR and keeps one entry per CDR3 protein. The sample contains fewer than 750,000 distinct CDR3 sequences, 13% to 15% of which appear only once. In its sample, this clonotype was seen many times. The sequence was obtained from a woman between 45 and 60 years old with Graves' ophthalmopathy. The sample comprised blood.

The CDR3 DNA sequence: TGTGCCAGCAACCTCAATCTTGGTTTAGCGGACCAAGAGACCCAGTACTTC. This codes for CASNLNLGLADQETQYF. This chain connects TRBV11-2 to TRBJ2-5; maybe TRBD2 (6 bases). This CDR3 spans 17 amino acids. Germline CDR1 and CDR2: SGHAT and FQNNGV. The ends were cut back, 7 bases at V and 0 bases at J, with 21 bases in the middle.